Shown below are 19 T cell receptor beta chains from a single sample sequenced in a study of blood T cell repertoires in COVID-19. The protocol was immunoSEQ multiplex PCR, while the TCRdb copy is restricted to in-frame clones and leaves out a portion. The table includes about 76,000 clones, approximately 78% detected once. The material sequenced was peripheral blood. These receptor sequences come from a human donor in a cohort sampled during active COVID-19.

The genes are TRBV27 and TRBJ2-2; 7 nucleotides line up with TRBD1. The CDR3 is 14 amino acids. CDR1 and CDR2 from the germline V gene are MNHEY and SMNVEV (reference sequence). V lost 2 bases, J lost 5 bases, and 2 bases stayed unmatched. CDR3 in DNA: TGTGCCAGCAGTTTAAACAGGGGAACCGGGGAGCTGTTTTTT. This encodes CASSLNRGTGELFF.

This chain uses TRBV7-3 with TRBJ2-2, with 8 bases that match TRBD1. Trimming removed 4 bases from V and 1 base from J; junction bases left unmatched: 2. This CDR3 has 15 amino acids. CDR1 and CDR2 (germline): SGHTA, FQGTGA. CDR3 sequence (DNA): TGTGCCAGCAGCTCGGACAGGGAGAACACCGGGGAGCTGTTTTTT. It translates to CASSSDRENTGELFF.

The chain is built from TRBV5-5 and TRBJ1-1, with D perhaps matching TRBD1 (6 bases). The V end lost 0 bases, the J end lost 10 bases, and 16 bases lay between the germline ends. The V gene's germline CDR1 is SGHKS and CDR2 YYEKEE (reference sequence). The CDR3 totals 14 residues. The CDR3 spells CASSLEWGQRGAFF. The DNA for the CDR3 is TGTGCCAGCAGCTTGGAATGGGGACAAAGGGGAGCTTTCTTT.

The V gene is TRBV10-1, the J gene TRBJ2-7, with a tentative D call TRBD2 (5 bases). The germline V and J ends were trimmed by 0 bases and 7 bases, with 13 bases remaining between them. Germline-derived CDR1 and CDR2 are WNHNN and SYGVQD (reference sequence). The length of the CDR3 is 14 residues. The CDR3 DNA reads as TGCGCCAGCAGTGAGTCAGGGCTAGCTGGTGAGCAGTACTTC. Translation: CASSESGLAGEQYF.

The rearrangement links TRBV4-2 to TRBJ1-2, with 8 bases identical to TRBD1. V was clipped by 4 bases and J by 3 bases; unmatched bases: 4. This CDR3 contains 14 residues. Germline V lookup: CDR1 LGHNA, CDR2 YNFKEQ. CDR3 DNA sequence: TGTGCCAGCAGCCGAGGACAGGGAGACTATGGCTACACCTTC. Its protein is CASSRGQGDYGYTF.

This sequence joins TRBV4-1 and TRBJ2-3; perhaps TRBD2 as D (6 bases). CDR3 length: 18 amino acids. Trimming pared 2 bases from V and 3 bases from J, leaving 21 bases between. The germline V gene encodes CDR1 MGHRA and CDR2 YSYEKL. Written as DNA, the CDR3 is TGCGCCAGCAGCCAAATCTTCCTCCGGGGACTCGCGACAGATACGCAGTATTTT. Its translation: CASSQIFLRGLATDTQYF.

The chain recombines TRBV3-1 (or the pseudogene TRBV3-2) with TRBJ2-7, with D maybe TRBD2 (6 bases). The germline gives CDR1 LGHDT, CDR2 YNNKEL (reference sequence). Trimming removed 6 bases at V and 5 bases at J, with 14 bases between. The CDR3 consists of 13 residues. The CDR3 sequence: CASRGTAGNEQYF. Here the CDR3 DNA reads TGTGCCAGCAGGGGCACGGCGGGAAACGAGCAGTACTTC.

The chain employs TRBV19 and TRBJ1-2, with D hard to call. Germline V CDR1 and CDR2: LNHDA, SQIVND (reference sequence). The CDR3 covers 12 residues. The V end was cut by 7 bases, the J end by 6 bases, with 12 bases between. This chain's CDR3 is CASNEYGDGYTF. In DNA form, the CDR3 reads TGTGCCAGTAACGAGTACGGGGATGGCTACACCTTC.

V and J are TRBV5-1 and TRBJ2-5; D is perhaps TRBD1 (5 bases). CDR1 and CDR2 from the germline V gene are SGHRS and YFSETQ. V lost 3 bases, J lost 5 bases, and 20 bases lay in between. This CDR3 spans 16 amino acids. CDR3 sequence: CASSSEAGFFGETQYF. In DNA, the CDR3 is TGCGCCAGCAGCTCCGAGGCAGGGTTTTTTGGGGAGACCCAGTACTTC.

This sequence joins TRBV7-3 and TRBJ1-1, with D possibly matching TRBD1 (5 bases). V was pared by 4 bases and J by 2 bases, with 14 bases between. CDR3 length: 15 residues. Germline values: CDR1 SGHTA, CDR2 FQGTGA. CDR3 nucleotide sequence: TGTGCCAGCAGCTCTGGGGGAGGGCCTAACACTGAAGCTTTCTTT. Translation gives CASSSGGGPNTEAFF.

V is TRBV19 and J is TRBJ2-7, with D tentatively TRBD1 (6 bases). The germline V and J ends were trimmed by 2 bases and 2 bases, with 10 bases remaining between them. The CDR3 spans 14 residues. The germline V gene has CDR1 LNHDA and CDR2 SQIVND (reference sequence). The CDR3 nucleotides read TGTGCCAGTAGTATAAGTAGGGACACCTACGAGCAGTACTTC. Protein product: CASSISRDTYEQYF. Looking up the rest from reference TRBV19 and TRBJ2-7 gives the full variable domain: DGGITQSPKYLFRKEGQNVTLSCEQNLNHDAMYWYRQDPGQGLRLIYYSQIVNDFQKGDIAEGYSVSREKKESFPLTVTSAQKNPTAFYLCASSISRDTYEQYFGPGTRLTVT.

The chain couples TRBV5-1 to TRBJ2-3; D remains unclear. V shed 0 bases and J shed 2 bases, with 10 bases lying between them. The V gene's germline CDR1 is SGHRS and CDR2 YFSETQ. This CDR3 spans 15 amino acids. The CDR3 here is CASSLELTTTDTQYF. The CDR3 DNA follows: TGCGCCAGCAGCTTGGAACTTACCACCACAGATACGCAGTATTTT.

The gene calls are TRBV18 and TRBJ1-1; weak D call: TRBD1 (5 bases). Trimming cost V 6 bases and J 7 bases, with 24 bases left between them. From germline, CDR1 is KGHSH and CDR2 LQKENI. The CDR3 runs 16 residues. CDR3 DNA sequence: TGTGCCAGCTCGCCTCTAAGGGGTTCGACCCCCGATGAAGCTTTCTTT. Its translation is CASSPLRGSTPDEAFF.

This chain joins TRBV12-5 and TRBJ2-3, with 10 bases lining up with TRBD2. The CDR3 runs to 14 residues. Germline V lookup: CDR1 LGHNT, CDR2 FRNRAP. Trimming cost V 5 bases and J 5 bases; bases outside gene matches: 4. CDR3 protein: CASGPSGGGDTQYF. The CDR3 nucleotides read TGTGCTAGTGGTCCAAGCGGGGGGGGAGATACGCAGTATTTT. The whole variable domain, remainder taken from reference TRBV12-5 and TRBJ2-3, is DARVTQTPRHKVTEMGQEVTMRCQPILGHNTVFWYRQTMMQGLELLAYFRNRAPLDDSGMPKDRFSAEMPDATLATLKIQPSEPRDSAVYFCASGPSGGGDTQYFGPGTRLTVL.

This clone occurred a few times. The chain is built from TRBV4-2 and TRBJ1-2; tentatively, D is TRBD1 (5 bases). CDR3 size: 15 residues. Germline CDR1 LGHNA, CDR2 YNFKEQ. The V end was cut by 0 bases, the J end by 1 base, with 9 bases between. CDR3 loop: CASSQDVGLNYGYTF. CDR3 nucleotide sequence: TGTGCCAGCAGCCAAGATGTGGGGCTTAACTATGGCTACACCTTC.

The chain carries TRBV2 and TRBJ2-7; 8 nucleotides align to TRBD1. The CDR3 contains 12 residues. CDR1 and CDR2 (germline): SNHLY, FYNNEI. With V trimmed by 10 bases and J by 7 bases, 9 bases remained unmatched. Written as DNA, the CDR3 is TGTGCCACCGCGCTCAGGGGGCGTGAGCAGTACTTC. Translating gives CATALRGREQYF.

The chain is built from TRBV4-1 and TRBJ2-3; a possible D gene is TRBD1 (5 bases). Trimming removed 4 bases from V and 2 bases from J, with 19 bases in between. The CDR3 length is 17 residues. Germline V gene lookup returns CDR1 MGHRA and CDR2 YSYEKL. CDR3 amino acids: CASSPSIGQGNTDTQYF. CDR3 sequence (DNA): TGCGCCAGCAGCCCTTCGATAGGGCAGGGAAACACAGATACGCAGTATTTT.

Comment on this clone: Different DNA sequences within this sample yield the same CDR3. The chain combines TRBV18 with TRBJ1-6, with 9 bases fitting TRBD1. CDR1 is KGHSH and CDR2 is LQKENI in the germline V gene. The CDR3 sequence is 14 residues long. Trimming cost V 3 bases and J 7 bases; bases outside gene matches: 1. CDR3 sequence (DNA): TGTGCCAGCTCACCGGGGACAGGGAATTCACCCCTCCACTTT. Amino acid sequence: CASSPGTGNSPLHF.

This chain uses TRBV2 with TRBJ2-5; D is ambiguous. CDR3 length equals 13 residues. CDR1 is SNHLY and CDR2 is FYNNEI in the germline V gene. Trimming took 8 bases from V and 0 from J, leaving 10 bases between them. The CDR3 sequence is CASQTVYQETQYF. DNA for the CDR3: TGTGCCAGCCAAACGGTTTACCAAGAGACCCAGTACTTC.